This T cell receptor beta chain emerged from a study of tissue T cells after allogeneic stem cell transplantation. The method was immunoSEQ multiplex PCR; TCRdb's version includes in-frame clones alone and lacks a portion of them. Altogether some 28,000 clones are present, approximately 85% being singletons, with the ten largest covering about 3.5%. The length of the CDR3 is 15 residues. CDR1 is LGHDT and CDR2 is YNNKEL in the germline V gene (reference sequence). Between the trimmed V and J ends, which lost 0 bases and 1 base, there was a span of 4 bases. The chain employs TRBV3-1 (or the pseudogene TRBV3-2) and TRBJ1-6; no clear D gene. The sequenced sample was blood, obtained before transplantation. This clonotype was sampled from a woman between 18 and 49 years old who later had graft-versus-host disease after an allogeneic stem cell transplant. In DNA form, the CDR3 reads TGTGCCAGCAGCCAAGATAGGTCCTATAATTCACCCCTCCACTTT. This codes for CASSQDRSYNSPLHF.